Each of the 21 T cell receptor beta chains below was sequenced from the same sample in a study of T cell responses to AZD1222 COVID-19 vaccine. Repertoires were generated with immunoSEQ multiplex PCR, while TCRdb's copy carries only in-frame clones and drops some. This table holds 160,000 or so clones, around 90% found once. The sequenced sample was peripheral blood, obtained on day 0 of AZD1222 vaccination. The source is an adult in good health.

The chain employs TRBV5-1 and TRBJ1-1; the D gene is possibly TRBD1 (6 bases). The CDR3 length is 16 residues. Germline CDR1 and CDR2: SGHRS and YFSETQ. The V end lost 4 bases, the J end lost 0 bases, and 16 bases lay between the germline ends. CDR3 loop: CASSQRATGVNTEAFF. In DNA, the CDR3 is TGCGCCAGCAGCCAAAGAGCGACAGGAGTGAACACTGAAGCTTTCTTT. The full variable domain, its missing parts supplied by reference TRBV5-1 and TRBJ1-1, is KAGVTQTPRYLIKTRGQQVTLSCSPISGHRSVSWYQQTPGQGLQFLFEYFSETQRNKGNFPGRFSGRQFSNSRSEMNVSTLELGDSALYLCASSQRATGVNTEAFFGQGTRLTVV.

The chain uses TRBV9 and TRBJ1-2, with D uncertain. The V end lost 0 bases, the J end lost 3 bases, and 15 bases lay between the germline ends. The CDR3 is 16 amino acids. Germline CDR1 is SGDLS and CDR2 is YYNGEE. In nucleotides, the CDR3 is TGTGCCAGCAGCGTAGACGGAAGGGTAAGGGACTATGGCTACACCTTC. This sequence encodes CASSVDGRVRDYGYTF. Full variable domain (rest looked up from reference TRBV9 and TRBJ1-2): DSGVTQTPKHLITATGQRVTLRCSPRSGDLSVYWYQQSLDQGLQFLIQYYNGEERAKGNILERFSAQQFPDLHSELNLSSLELGDSALYFCASSVDGRVRDYGYTFGSGTRLTVV.

The chain links TRBV27 to TRBJ1-2; 7 positions match TRBD1. Germline V lookup: CDR1 MNHEY, CDR2 SMNVEV (reference sequence). The CDR3 totals 16 residues. The trim removed 4 bases at V and 1 base at J, leaving 9 bases unmatched. CDR3 DNA: TGTGCCAGCAGTTCCAGGTGGGACAGAGATAACTATGGCTACACCTTC. This codes for CASSSRWDRDNYGYTF.

Points on this clone: This same CDR3 is encoded by further DNA sequences in the sample. This rearrangement joins TRBV9 to TRBJ1-4; the match to TRBD1 covers 7 bases. Germline CDR1 reads SGDLS; CDR2 reads YYNGEE. The CDR3 consists of 14 residues. With V trimmed by 0 bases and J by 8 bases, 4 bases remained unmatched. For the CDR3, the DNA is TGTGCCAGCAGCGTAGGACAGGGCGGGGAAAAACTGTTTTTT. Residues: CASSVGQGGEKLFF.

DNA of the CDR3: TGTGCCAGCAGTGACCGGACAGGGGTGGCTTTCTTT. Translated: CASSDRTGVAFF. This rearrangement joins TRBV6-1 to TRBJ1-1, with 9 bases matching TRBD1. CDR1 and CDR2 from the germline V gene are MNHNS and SASEGT. With 3 bases clipped from V and 11 bases from J, the junction kept 4 bases outside the gene matches. CDR3 length equals 12 residues.

The gene calls are TRBV7-3 and TRBJ1-1, with D uncertain. Deletions cut 5 bases from V and 5 bases from J, with 12 bases between. Germline CDR1 and CDR2: SGHTA and FQGTGA. This CDR3 is built from 13 residues. The CDR3 loop is CASSHSVRTEAFF. The CDR3 DNA follows: TGTGCCAGCAGCCATTCAGTGAGGACTGAAGCTTTCTTT.

The chain employs TRBV19 and TRBJ1-3, with D unclear. V was pared by 6 bases and J by 0 bases, with 6 bases between. Germline assignment: CDR1 LNHDA and CDR2 SQIVND (reference sequence). The CDR3 length is 13 residues. In DNA, the CDR3 is TGTGCCAGTAGGCGGATCTCTGGAAACACCATATATTTT. It translates to CASRRISGNTIYF. Full variable domain (remainder filled in from reference TRBV19 and TRBJ1-3): DGGITQSPKYLFRKEGQNVTLSCEQNLNHDAMYWYRQDPGQGLRLIYYSQIVNDFQKGDIAEGYSVSREKKESFPLTVTSAQKNPTAFYLCASRRISGNTIYFGEGSWLTVV.

V usage is TRBV9 and J usage is TRBJ2-2, with D perhaps TRBD2 (6 bases). V dropped 0 bases and J dropped 0 bases, with 18 bases sitting between them. The CDR3 length is 19 residues. The germline CDR1 and CDR2 sequences are SGDLS and YYNGEE. The CDR3 sequence is CASSVVGWEALPNTGELFF. CDR3 nucleotides: TGTGCCAGCAGCGTAGTAGGTTGGGAGGCCCTCCCGAACACCGGGGAGCTGTTTTTT.

The rearrangement joins TRBV3-1 (or the pseudogene TRBV3-2) to TRBJ2-7; the match to TRBD2 covers 14 bases. CDR1 LGHDT and CDR2 YNNKEL come from the germline V gene (reference sequence). V gave up 4 bases and J gave up 9 bases; unmatched junction bases: 8. The CDR3 has 15 amino acids. The CDR3 reads CASSPGTSGSMGQYF. CDR3 nucleotide sequence: TGTGCCAGCAGCCCCGGGACTAGCGGGAGTATGGGGCAGTACTTC.

This clone was recorded only once. V is TRBV12-3 or TRBV12-4 and J is TRBJ2-6; D is ambiguous. The V end lost 6 bases, the J end lost 1 base, and 1 base lay between the germline ends. CDR3 size: 12 residues. The CDR3 DNA is TGTGCCAGCAGGTCTGGGGCCAACGTCCTGACTTTC. Translation: CASRSGANVLTF.

This chain joins TRBV6-5 and TRBJ1-2; no clear D gene. Germline lookup yields CDR1 MNHEY and CDR2 SVGAGI. CDR3 length: 12 amino acids. Trimming took 5 bases from V and 5 from J, leaving 9 bases between them. CDR3 sequence reads: CASSPGPYGYTF. CDR3 coding DNA: TGTGCCAGCAGTCCCGGGCCGTATGGCTACACCTTC.

This chain joins TRBV7-9 and TRBJ2-5; D gene ambiguous. V was trimmed by 1 base and J by 4 bases, leaving 7 bases between them. Germline V gene sequence: CDR1 SEHNR, CDR2 FQNEAQ (reference sequence). This CDR3 has 13 amino acids. This CDR3 reads CASSLVLGETQYF. CDR3 nucleotides: TGTGCCAGCAGCTTAGTTCTCGGAGAGACCCAGTACTTC.

The J gene is TRBJ2-3, the V gene TRBV9, with D possibly being TRBD2 (6 bases). Germline V lookup: CDR1 SGDLS, CDR2 YYNGEE. V dropped 3 bases and J dropped 1 base, with 18 bases sitting between them. This CDR3 is built from 17 residues. The CDR3 spells CASSEEDSGYRTDTQYF. The CDR3 DNA follows: TGTGCCAGCAGCGAGGAGGATAGCGGCTACCGCACAGATACGCAGTATTTT. The entire variable domain, with the rest obtained from reference TRBV9 and TRBJ2-3, is as follows: DSGVTQTPKHLITATGQRVTLRCSPRSGDLSVYWYQQSLDQGLQFLIQYYNGEERAKGNILERFSAQQFPDLHSELNLSSLELGDSALYFCASSEEDSGYRTDTQYFGPGTRLTVL.

This rearrangement joins TRBV3-1 (or the pseudogene TRBV3-2) to TRBJ2-1; TRBD2 aligns across 9 bases. The CDR3 sequence is 15 residues long. The V and J ends lost 1 base and 12 bases, in that order; junction bases with no gene match: 10. CDR1 and CDR2 from the germline V gene are LGHDT and YNNKEL (reference sequence). CDR3 region: CASSQAKLASGTQFF. The DNA for the CDR3 is TGTGCCAGCAGCCAAGCTAAGCTGGCTAGCGGGACGCAGTTCTTC.

The chain carries TRBV11-3 and TRBJ2-3, with TRBD2 as a possible D gene (7 bases). Germline lookup yields CDR1 SGHNT and CDR2 YENEEA. The germline V and J ends were trimmed by 4 bases and 6 bases, with 11 bases remaining between them. The length of the CDR3 is 13 residues. CDR3 protein: CASSSGEGDTQYF. CDR3 nucleotides: TGTGCCAGCAGCTCAGGGGAGGGGGATACGCAGTATTTT.

The chain recombines TRBV3-1 (or the pseudogene TRBV3-2) with TRBJ2-3; D remains unclear. The CDR3 runs to 13 residues. The germline V gene has CDR1 LGHDT and CDR2 YNNKEL (reference sequence). V shed 4 bases and J shed 8 bases, with 13 bases lying between them. The CDR3 spells CASSPALQRTQYF. The CDR3 nucleotides read TGTGCCAGCAGCCCCGCTCTCCAGCGTACGCAGTATTTT.

The V call is TRBV30, the J call TRBJ1-1; TRBD1 matches at 9 bases. This CDR3 has 14 residues. The V gene's germline CDR1 is GTSNPN and CDR2 SVGIG (reference sequence). V lost 3 bases to trimming and J lost 1 base; unmatched junction nucleotides: 3. CDR3 nucleotides: TGTGCCTGGAGAGGGGACAGGGAGAACACTGAAGCTTTCTTT. Translated: CAWRGDRENTEAFF.

The chain joins TRBV13 to TRBJ2-2; D is perhaps TRBD2 (6 bases). Trimming pared 6 bases from V and 1 base from J, leaving 15 bases between. This CDR3 is built from 16 residues. In germline, CDR1 is PRHDT, CDR2 FYEKMQ (reference sequence). The DNA of the CDR3 is TGTGCCAGCAGAAATGCAGGAGGGAAGAACACCGGGGAGCTGTTTTTT. Translating gives CASRNAGGKNTGELFF. Full variable domain (outside the CDR3, taken from reference TRBV13 and TRBJ2-2): AAGVIQSPRHLIKEKRETATLKCYPIPRHDTVYWYQQGPGQDPQFLISFYEKMQSDKGSIPDRFSAQQFSDYHSELNMSSLELGDSALYFCASRNAGGKNTGELFFGEGSRLTVL.

The chain couples TRBV7-3 to TRBJ2-3; D perhaps matches TRBD1 (5 bases). CDR3 size: 15 residues. The germline V gene encodes CDR1 SGHTA and CDR2 FQGTGA. Trimming cost V 2 bases and J 0 bases, with 9 bases left between them. CDR3 DNA sequence: TGTGCCAGCAGCTTAGCGGCAGGGAGCACAGATACGCAGTATTTT. Translating gives CASSLAAGSTDTQYF.

As concerns this clone: At the DNA level, this CDR3 is encoded by other sequences in the same sample as well. This chain links TRBV7-2 with TRBJ2-7; D might be TRBD1 or TRBD2, each matching 5 bases. This CDR3 is built from 15 residues. Between the trimmed V and J ends, which lost 2 bases and 2 bases, there was a span of 13 bases. Germline V CDR1 and CDR2: SGHTA, FQGNSA. The CDR3 reads CASSLSGTETYEQYF. CDR3 DNA: TGTGCCAGCAGCTTATCCGGGACGGAAACCTACGAGCAGTACTTC.

The chain couples TRBV5-1 to TRBJ2-5, with D hard to call. The germline V gene has CDR1 SGHRS and CDR2 YFSETQ. Deletions cut 5 bases from V and 5 bases from J, with 16 bases between. This CDR3 is 14 amino acids long. In nucleotides, the CDR3 is TGCGCCAGCAGAGTAGGACCCAGTGGGGAGACCCAGTACTTC. Its protein product is CASRVGPSGETQYF.